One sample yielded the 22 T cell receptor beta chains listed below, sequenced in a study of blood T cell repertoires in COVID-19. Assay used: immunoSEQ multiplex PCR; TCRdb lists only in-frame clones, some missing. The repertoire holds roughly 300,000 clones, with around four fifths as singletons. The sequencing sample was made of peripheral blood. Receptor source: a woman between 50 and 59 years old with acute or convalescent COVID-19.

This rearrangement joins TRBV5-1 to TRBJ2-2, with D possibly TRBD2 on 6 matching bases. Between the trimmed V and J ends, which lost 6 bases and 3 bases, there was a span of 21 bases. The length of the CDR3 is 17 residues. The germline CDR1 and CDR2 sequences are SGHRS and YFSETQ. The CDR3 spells CASTTQGGFVYTGELFF. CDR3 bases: TGCGCCAGCACGACCCAAGGAGGGTTTGTTTACACCGGGGAGCTGTTTTTT.

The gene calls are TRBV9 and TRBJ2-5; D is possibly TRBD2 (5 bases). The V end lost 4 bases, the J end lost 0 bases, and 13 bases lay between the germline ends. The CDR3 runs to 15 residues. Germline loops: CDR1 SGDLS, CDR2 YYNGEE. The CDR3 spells CASSPREHNQETQYF. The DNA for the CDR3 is TGTGCCAGCAGCCCCCGGGAACACAACCAAGAGACCCAGTACTTC.

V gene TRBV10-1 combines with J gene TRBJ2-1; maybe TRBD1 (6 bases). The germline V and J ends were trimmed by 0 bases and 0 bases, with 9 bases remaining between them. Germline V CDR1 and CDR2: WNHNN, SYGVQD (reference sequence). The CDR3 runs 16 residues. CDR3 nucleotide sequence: TGCGCCAGCAGTGAGTCGAGGGGGACCTCCTACAATGAGCAGTTCTTC. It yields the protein CASSESRGTSYNEQFF.

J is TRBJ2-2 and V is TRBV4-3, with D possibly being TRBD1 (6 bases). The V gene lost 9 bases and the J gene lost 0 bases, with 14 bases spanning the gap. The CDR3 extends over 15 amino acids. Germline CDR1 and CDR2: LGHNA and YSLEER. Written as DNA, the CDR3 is TGCGCCAGTTCCCCCGGGACAACGAACACCGGGGAGCTGTTTTTT. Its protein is CASSPGTTNTGELFF.

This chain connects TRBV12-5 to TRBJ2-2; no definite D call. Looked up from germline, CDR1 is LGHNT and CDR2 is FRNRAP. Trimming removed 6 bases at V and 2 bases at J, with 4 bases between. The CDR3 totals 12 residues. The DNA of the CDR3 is TGTGCTAGTGGCCCTAACACCGGGGAGCTGTTTTTT. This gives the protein CASGPNTGELFF.

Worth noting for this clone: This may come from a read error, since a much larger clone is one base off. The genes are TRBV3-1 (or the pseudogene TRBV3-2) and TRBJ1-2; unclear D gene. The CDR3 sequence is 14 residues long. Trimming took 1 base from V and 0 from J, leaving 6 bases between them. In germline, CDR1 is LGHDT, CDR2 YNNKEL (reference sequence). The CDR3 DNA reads TGTGCCAGCAGCCAAGGACACACTAACTATGGCTACACCTTC. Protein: CASSQGHTNYGYTF.

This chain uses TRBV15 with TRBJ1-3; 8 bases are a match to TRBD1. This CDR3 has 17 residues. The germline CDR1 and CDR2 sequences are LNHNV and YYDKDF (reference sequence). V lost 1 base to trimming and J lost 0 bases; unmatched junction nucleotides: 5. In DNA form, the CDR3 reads TGTGCCACCAGCAGAGGGTCAGGGGGCTTCTCTGGAAACACCATATATTTT. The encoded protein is CATSRGSGGFSGNTIYF.

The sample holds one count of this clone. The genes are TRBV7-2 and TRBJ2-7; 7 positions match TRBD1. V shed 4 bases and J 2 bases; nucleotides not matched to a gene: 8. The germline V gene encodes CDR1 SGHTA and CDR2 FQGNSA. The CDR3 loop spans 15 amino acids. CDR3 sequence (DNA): TGTGCCAGCAGCTCTCGGACAGGTGGCACCTACGAGCAGTACTTC. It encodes CASSSRTGGTYEQYF. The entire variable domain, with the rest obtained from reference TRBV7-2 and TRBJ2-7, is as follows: GAGVSQSPSNKVTEKGKDVELRCDPISGHTALYWYRQSLGQGLEFLIYFQGNSAPDKSGLPSDRFSAERTGGSVSTLTIQRTQQEDSAVYLCASSSRTGGTYEQYFGPGTRLTVT.

The CDR3 DNA is TGTGCCACCAGTCGGACAGGGTCCCAGGAGACCCAGTACTTC. This encodes CATSRTGSQETQYF. The V call is TRBV24-1, the J call TRBJ2-5, with 8 bases matching TRBD1. The junction had 7 bases not matched to a gene; V was cut back by 6 bases and J by 5 bases. The length of the CDR3 is 14 residues. From germline, CDR1 is KGHDR and CDR2 SFDVKD.

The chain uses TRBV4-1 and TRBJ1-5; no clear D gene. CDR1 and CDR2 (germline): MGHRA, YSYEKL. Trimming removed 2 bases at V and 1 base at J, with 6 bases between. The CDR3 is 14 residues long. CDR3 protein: CASSQTPSNQPQHF. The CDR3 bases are TGCGCCAGCAGCCAAACACCAAGCAATCAGCCCCAGCATTTT.

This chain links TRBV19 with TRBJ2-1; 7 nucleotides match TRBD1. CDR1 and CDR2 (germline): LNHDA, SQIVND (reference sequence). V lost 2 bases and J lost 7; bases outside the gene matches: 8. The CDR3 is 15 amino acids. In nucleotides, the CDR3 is TGTGCCAGTAGTATACTGAGGGGGCGCGTAAATGAGCAGTTCTTC. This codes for CASSILRGRVNEQFF.

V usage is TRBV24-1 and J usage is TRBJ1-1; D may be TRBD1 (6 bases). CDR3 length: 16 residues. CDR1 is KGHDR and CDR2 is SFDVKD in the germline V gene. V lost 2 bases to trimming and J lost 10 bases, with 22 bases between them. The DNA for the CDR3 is TGTGCCACCAGTGATTCCTCCACCTCAGGGGATCGGGGAGCTTTCTTT. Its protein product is CATSDSSTSGDRGAFF.

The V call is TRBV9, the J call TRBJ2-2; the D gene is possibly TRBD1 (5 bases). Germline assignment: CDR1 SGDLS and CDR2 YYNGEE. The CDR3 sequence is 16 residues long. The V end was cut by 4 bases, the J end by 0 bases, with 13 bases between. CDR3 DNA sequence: TGTGCCAGCAGCCTCACGTGGGGCGCGAACACCGGGGAGCTGTTTTTT. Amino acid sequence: CASSLTWGANTGELFF.

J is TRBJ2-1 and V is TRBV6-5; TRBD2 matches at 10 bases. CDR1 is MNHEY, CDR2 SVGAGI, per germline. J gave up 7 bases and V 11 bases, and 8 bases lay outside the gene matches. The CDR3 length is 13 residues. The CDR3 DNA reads TGTGCCGCCGGACTAGCGGTTATGAATGAGCAGTTCTTC. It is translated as CAAGLAVMNEQFF.

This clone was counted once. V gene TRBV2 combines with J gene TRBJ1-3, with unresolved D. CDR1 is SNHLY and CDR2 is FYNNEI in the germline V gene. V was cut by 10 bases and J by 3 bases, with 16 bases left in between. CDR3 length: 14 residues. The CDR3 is CATHFPGIGNTIYF. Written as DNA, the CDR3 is TGTGCCACCCACTTCCCCGGGATTGGAAACACCATATATTTT. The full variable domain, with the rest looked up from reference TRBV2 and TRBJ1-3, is EPEVTQTPSHQVTQMGQEVILRCVPISNHLYFYWYRQILGQKVEFLVSFYNNEISEKSEIFDDQFSVERPDGSNFTLKIRSTKLEDSAMYFCATHFPGIGNTIYFGEGSWLTVV.

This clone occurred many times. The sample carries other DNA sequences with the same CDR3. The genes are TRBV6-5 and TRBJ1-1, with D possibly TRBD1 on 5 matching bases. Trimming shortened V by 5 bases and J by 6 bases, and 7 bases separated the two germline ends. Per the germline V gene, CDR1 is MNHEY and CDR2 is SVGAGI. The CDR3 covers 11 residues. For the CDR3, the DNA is TGTGCCAGCAGTCGGGACTCTGAAGCTTTCTTT. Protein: CASSRDSEAFF.

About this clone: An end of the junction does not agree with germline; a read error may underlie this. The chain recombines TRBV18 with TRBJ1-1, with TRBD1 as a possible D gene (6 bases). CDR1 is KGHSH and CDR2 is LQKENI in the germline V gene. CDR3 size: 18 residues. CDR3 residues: CASSQSTALQGVNPEAFF. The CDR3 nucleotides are TGTGCCAGCTCACAATCCACCGCGCTACAGGGAGTGAACCCTGAAGCTTTCTTT.

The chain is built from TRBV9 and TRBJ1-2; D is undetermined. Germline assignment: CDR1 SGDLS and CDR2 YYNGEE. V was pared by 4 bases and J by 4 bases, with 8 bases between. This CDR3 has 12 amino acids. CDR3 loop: CASSPDFYGYTF. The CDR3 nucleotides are TGTGCCAGCAGCCCCGACTTCTATGGCTACACCTTC.

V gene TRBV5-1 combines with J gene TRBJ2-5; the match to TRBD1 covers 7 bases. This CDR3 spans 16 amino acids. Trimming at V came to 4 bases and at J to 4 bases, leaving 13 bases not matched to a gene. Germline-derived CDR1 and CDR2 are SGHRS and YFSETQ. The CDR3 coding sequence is TGCGCCAGCAGCCCCATAGTCCGGACAGGAGGAGAGACCCAGTACTTC. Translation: CASSPIVRTGGETQYF.

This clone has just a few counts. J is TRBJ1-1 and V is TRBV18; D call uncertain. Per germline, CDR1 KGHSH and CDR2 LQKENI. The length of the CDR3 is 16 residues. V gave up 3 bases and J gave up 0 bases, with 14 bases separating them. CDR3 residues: CASSPRGRMMNTEAFF. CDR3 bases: TGTGCCAGCTCACCCCGGGGTAGGATGATGAACACTGAAGCTTTCTTT.

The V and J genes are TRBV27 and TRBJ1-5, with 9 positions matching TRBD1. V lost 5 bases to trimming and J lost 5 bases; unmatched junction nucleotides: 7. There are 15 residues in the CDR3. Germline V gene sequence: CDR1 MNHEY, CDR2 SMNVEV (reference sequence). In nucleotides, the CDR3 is TGTGCCAGCAGTCCTACAGGGGGCGTCTATCAGCCCCAGCATTTT. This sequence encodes CASSPTGGVYQPQHF.

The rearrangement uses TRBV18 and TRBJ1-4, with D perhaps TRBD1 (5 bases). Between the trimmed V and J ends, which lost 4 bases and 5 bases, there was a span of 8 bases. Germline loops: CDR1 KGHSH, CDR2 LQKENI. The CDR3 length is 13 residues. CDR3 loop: CASSLAGNEKLFF. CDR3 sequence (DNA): TGTGCCAGCTCACTGGCAGGGAATGAAAAACTGTTTTTT.